These 24 T cell receptor beta chains originate from one sample sequenced in a study of T cells in Graves' hyperthyroidism and ophthalmopathy. Amplified regions were TCR beta CDR3 sequences from RNA transcripts. Initially, a first-round RT-PCR of the TCR CDR3 employed the HTBI primer set. In TCRdb, the multiplex PCR reads were re-called with MiXCR into one record per CDR3 protein. The sample lists 300,000 to 450,000 distinct CDR3 sequences, more than 12% occurring once. Material: blood. Every receptor here comes from a woman aged 25 to 39 with Graves' ophthalmopathy.

This clonotype has a handful of counts. V and J are TRBV19 and TRBJ1-6; D possibly corresponds to TRBD1 (6 bases). The CDR3 extends over 14 amino acids. The V gene lost 1 base and the J gene lost 9 bases, with 10 bases spanning the gap. CDR1 is LNHDA, CDR2 SQIVND, per germline (reference sequence). The CDR3 here is CASSIGDTSSPLHF. The CDR3 DNA follows: TGTGCCAGTAGTATAGGGGACACTAGTTCACCCCTCCACTTT. Drawing the rest from reference TRBV19 and TRBJ1-6, the complete variable domain is DGGITQSPKYLFRKEGQNVTLSCEQNLNHDAMYWYRQDPGQGLRLIYYSQIVNDFQKGDIAEGYSVSREKKESFPLTVTSAQKNPTAFYLCASSIGDTSSPLHFGNGTRLTVT.

This clonotype was counted at least ten times. V is TRBV5-1 and J is TRBJ1-1; 8 bases agree with TRBD1. This CDR3 region has 15 residues. The germline V gene has CDR1 SGHRS and CDR2 YFSETQ. V was clipped by 3 bases and J by 1 base; unmatched bases: 5. The CDR3 reads CASSYSGGGNTEAFF. The CDR3 DNA sequence: TGCGCCAGCAGCTATTCAGGGGGCGGGAACACTGAAGCTTTCTTT. The full variable domain, its missing parts supplied by reference TRBV5-1 and TRBJ1-1, is KAGVTQTPRYLIKTRGQQVTLSCSPISGHRSVSWYQQTPGQGLQFLFEYFSETQRNKGNFPGRFSGRQFSNSRSEMNVSTLELGDSALYLCASSYSGGGNTEAFFGQGTRLTVV.

This clonotype has more than one count but fewer than ten. The J gene is TRBJ1-6, the V gene TRBV20-1, with D uncertain. CDR1 is DFQATT and CDR2 is SNEGSKA in the germline V gene (reference sequence). The CDR3 length is 14 residues. V was shortened by 1 base and J by 10 bases, with 14 bases between the two germline ends. This CDR3 is CSARGLISGSPLHF. For the CDR3, the DNA is TGCAGTGCTAGAGGTCTCATTAGCGGCTCACCCCTCCACTTT.

The rearrangement joins TRBV29-1 to TRBJ1-5, with TRBD1 matching over 10 bases. V lost 4 bases and J lost 5; bases outside the gene matches: 14. There are 17 residues in the CDR3. From germline, CDR1 is SQVTM and CDR2 ANQGSEA. CDR3 DNA sequence: TGCAGCGTTGTTCCTCTGACGTGGACAGGGGGGTATCAGCCCCAGCATTTT. Protein sequence: CSVVPLTWTGGYQPQHF.

This clonotype was counted many times. The genes are TRBV3-1 and TRBJ2-5, with 9 bases aligning to TRBD2. Germline CDR1 reads LGHDT; CDR2 reads YNNKEL (reference sequence). V lost 3 bases, J lost 0 bases, and 11 bases stayed unmatched. This CDR3 contains 18 residues. CDR3 protein: CASSHRRAGGSYQETQYF. The CDR3 coding sequence is TGTGCCAGCAGCCATCGGAGAGCGGGGGGTTCGTACCAAGAGACCCAGTACTTC.

This clonotype has at least ten counts. The chain recombines TRBV28 with TRBJ1-4; the match to TRBD1 covers 7 bases. CDR3 size: 16 residues. J was trimmed by 8 bases and V by 6 bases; bases with no gene match: 15. Germline CDR1 is MDHEN and CDR2 is SYDVKM. In nucleotides, the CDR3 is TGTGCCAGCAGCATCACACCCGGGACAGCTGGGGAAAAACTGTTTTTT. Amino acids: CASSITPGTAGEKLFF.

J is TRBJ1-2 and V is TRBV4-1; 9 nucleotides agree with TRBD1. The CDR3 spans 14 residues. The ends lost 0 bases at V and 8 bases at J; junction bases unmatched: 4. Per germline, CDR1 MGHRA and CDR2 YSYEKL. CDR3 region: CASSQDGTGHGYTF. DNA for the CDR3: TGCGCCAGCAGCCAAGATGGGACAGGGCACGGCTACACCTTC.

CDR3 loop: CASTDRGGVGTEAFF. The CDR3 DNA reads as TGTGCCAGCACCGACAGGGGCGGGGTCGGTACTGAAGCTTTCTTT. The genes are TRBV6-1 and TRBJ1-1; 8 nucleotides line up with TRBD1. Germline values: CDR1 MNHNS, CDR2 SASEGT. Trimming at V came to 7 bases and at J to 5 bases, leaving 12 bases not matched to a gene. The CDR3 contains 15 residues.

For this clonotype: A read error may be the cause here, since a much bigger clone is one base away. The V gene is TRBV28, the J gene TRBJ1-4; TRBD1 aligns across 12 bases. The length of the CDR3 is 15 residues. CDR1 is MDHEN and CDR2 is SYDVKM in the germline V gene. J gave up 8 bases and V 7 bases, and 8 bases lay outside the gene matches. The CDR3 spells CASIAGDRGREKLFF. The DNA for the CDR3 is TGTGCCAGCATCGCAGGGGACAGGGGGCGGGAAAAACTGTTTTTT.

The V call is TRBV6-1, the J call TRBJ2-7, with D possibly matching TRBD1 (6 bases). Germline V CDR1 and CDR2: MNHNS, SASEGT. V lost 7 bases and J lost 6, with 13 bases in between. The CDR3 is 12 amino acids. CDR3 residues: CASNRRGCEQYF. CDR3 DNA: TGTGCCAGCAACCGCAGGGGTTGCGAGCAGTACTTC.

This clonotype has at least ten counts. The chain recombines TRBV9 with TRBJ2-3; possibly TRBD1 for D (6 bases). The V gene lost 4 bases and the J gene lost 4 bases, with 16 bases spanning the gap. This CDR3 region has 15 residues. Germline values: CDR1 SGDLS, CDR2 YYNGEE. The CDR3 here is CASSTSDRRSDTQYF. The CDR3 nucleotides are TGTGCCAGCAGCACCTCCGACAGGAGATCAGATACGCAGTATTTT. Supplemented by reference TRBV9 and TRBJ2-3, the full variable domain reads DSGVTQTPKHLITATGQRVTLRCSPRSGDLSVYWYQQSLDQGLQFLIQYYNGEERAKGNILERFSAQQFPDLHSELNLSSLELGDSALYFCASSTSDRRSDTQYFGPGTRLTVL.

This clonotype occurred many times. The chain recombines TRBV27 with TRBJ2-3; 10 nucleotides line up with TRBD2. The CDR3 loop spans 13 amino acids. Germline CDR1 and CDR2: MNHEY and SMNVEV (reference sequence). CDR3 coding DNA: TGTTCATCAAGCGGGGGGGGGCCAGATACGCAGTATTTT. Translation: CSSSGGGPDTQYF.

The V gene is TRBV3-1, the J gene TRBJ2-3, with 11 bases lining up with TRBD2. V gave up 4 bases and J gave up 3 bases; unmatched junction bases: 3. This CDR3 has 15 residues. The V gene's germline CDR1 is LGHDT and CDR2 YNNKEL (reference sequence). The CDR3 protein is CASSPWTSGTDTQYF. DNA for the CDR3: TGTGCCAGCAGCCCCTGGACTAGCGGGACAGATACGCAGTATTTT.

The J gene is TRBJ2-5, the V gene TRBV27; tentatively, D is TRBD1 (6 bases). In germline, CDR1 is MNHEY, CDR2 SMNVEV (reference sequence). CDR3 length: 14 amino acids. Trimming stripped 6 bases from V and 5 bases from J, with 16 bases between. The chain's CDR3 is CASRWDTAAETQYF. The CDR3 DNA reads TGTGCCAGCAGATGGGACACCGCTGCCGAGACCCAGTACTTC.

This clonotype was detected many times. The chain employs TRBV20-1 and TRBJ2-7; 11 bases fit TRBD2. The CDR3 consists of 14 residues. Germline CDR1 and CDR2: DFQATT and SNEGSKA (reference sequence). The V gene end was trimmed by 1 base and the J gene end by 2 bases; junction bases not matched to a gene: 1. CDR3 region: CSARGGLAAYEQYF. CDR3 coding DNA: TGCAGTGCTAGAGGGGGACTAGCGGCCTACGAGCAGTACTTC.

This clonotype has just a few counts. CDR3 loop: CASSQDLWNTGELFF. The CDR3 bases are TGTGCCAGCAGCCAAGATCTTTGGAACACCGGGGAGCTGTTTTTT. The chain uses TRBV14 and TRBJ2-2, with D hard to call. The CDR3 covers 15 residues. V was cut by 0 bases and J by 1 base, with 6 bases left in between. The germline V gene encodes CDR1 SGHDN and CDR2 FVKESK.

This clonotype was picked up a small number of times. The chain carries TRBV25-1 and TRBJ1-2; TRBD1 is a possible D gene (5 bases). Germline V lookup: CDR1 MGHDK, CDR2 SYGVNS. The CDR3 consists of 15 residues. Trimming shortened V by 4 bases and J by 3 bases, and 15 bases separated the two germline ends. This CDR3 is CASSGDSRGDYGYTF. The CDR3 DNA is TGTGCCAGCAGTGGGGATTCGAGAGGGGACTATGGCTACACCTTC.

V is TRBV28 and J is TRBJ1-1; perhaps TRBD1 as D (5 bases). The CDR3 covers 15 residues. The germline V gene has CDR1 MDHEN and CDR2 SYDVKM. Between the trimmed V and J ends, which lost 5 bases and 0 bases, there was a span of 13 bases. The CDR3 protein is CASSIDSRMNTEAFF. In DNA form, the CDR3 reads TGTGCCAGCAGTATTGACAGCCGGATGAACACTGAAGCTTTCTTT.

A few counts support this clonotype. The chain employs TRBV28 and TRBJ2-7, with D unclear. The CDR3 covers 13 residues. Germline V gives CDR1 MDHEN, CDR2 SYDVKM. With 3 bases removed from V and 1 base from J, the gap between germline ends came to 7 bases. The CDR3 sequence: CASSFSKSYEQYF. For the CDR3, the DNA is TGTGCCAGCAGTTTTTCCAAGTCCTACGAGCAGTACTTC.

The chain has TRBV4-1 and TRBJ1-2, with 8 bases that match TRBD1. Trimming removed 1 base from V and 2 bases from J; junction bases left unmatched: 3. The CDR3 loop spans 15 amino acids. Germline V gene sequence: CDR1 MGHRA, CDR2 YSYEKL. The CDR3 protein is CASSQGWTGNYGYTF. The CDR3 DNA reads TGCGCCAGCAGCCAAGGGTGGACAGGGAACTATGGCTACACCTTC.

The table lists this clonotype with many counts. The chain is built from TRBV2 and TRBJ2-3; 7 bases match TRBD2. Germline V gene sequence: CDR1 SNHLY, CDR2 FYNNEI. CDR3 length: 14 amino acids. V dropped 8 bases and J dropped 2; count of bases not matched to a gene: 7. CDR3 region: CASRAGETTDTQYF. Written as DNA, the CDR3 is TGTGCCAGCCGGGCGGGGGAGACCACAGATACGCAGTATTTT.

As to this clonotype: This may arise from a read error, as a much more abundant clone is one base away. This sequence joins TRBV6-6 and TRBJ1-2, with D possibly TRBD1 on 5 matching bases. V lost 0 bases and J lost 3, with 23 bases in between. The CDR3 is 19 residues long. Germline V gene sequence: CDR1 MNHNY, CDR2 SVGAGI (reference sequence). The CDR3 loop reads CASSYSRGLPPGSDYGYTF. The CDR3 DNA reads TGTGCCAGCAGTTACTCGAGAGGTCTCCCGCCAGGGTCTGACTATGGCTACACCTTC.

This clonotype has at least ten counts. The DNA of the CDR3 is TGTGCCAGCAGCACCCTCGTCTCCCCGTCGGTAGATACGCAGTATTTT. It specifies CASSTLVSPSVDTQYF. This chain uses TRBV7-2 with TRBJ2-3; D call uncertain. Germline values: CDR1 SGHTA, CDR2 FQGNSA. The length of the CDR3 is 16 residues. The V end was cut by 5 bases, the J end by 5 bases, with 20 bases between. Supplemented by reference TRBV7-2 and TRBJ2-3, the full variable domain reads GAGVSQSPSNKVTEKGKDVELRCDPISGHTALYWYRQSLGQGLEFLIYFQGNSAPDKSGLPSDRFSAERTGGSVSTLTIQRTQQEDSAVYLCASSTLVSPSVDTQYFGPGTRLTVL.

There are many counts of this clonotype. The chain recombines TRBV20-1 with TRBJ1-1, with unresolved D. The V and J ends lost 3 bases and 3 bases respectively, with 8 bases between them. Germline V lookup: CDR1 DFQATT, CDR2 SNEGSKA (reference sequence). There are 12 residues in the CDR3. The CDR3: CSAREVDTEAFF. In DNA, the CDR3 is TGCAGTGCTAGGGAGGTCGACACTGAAGCTTTCTTT.